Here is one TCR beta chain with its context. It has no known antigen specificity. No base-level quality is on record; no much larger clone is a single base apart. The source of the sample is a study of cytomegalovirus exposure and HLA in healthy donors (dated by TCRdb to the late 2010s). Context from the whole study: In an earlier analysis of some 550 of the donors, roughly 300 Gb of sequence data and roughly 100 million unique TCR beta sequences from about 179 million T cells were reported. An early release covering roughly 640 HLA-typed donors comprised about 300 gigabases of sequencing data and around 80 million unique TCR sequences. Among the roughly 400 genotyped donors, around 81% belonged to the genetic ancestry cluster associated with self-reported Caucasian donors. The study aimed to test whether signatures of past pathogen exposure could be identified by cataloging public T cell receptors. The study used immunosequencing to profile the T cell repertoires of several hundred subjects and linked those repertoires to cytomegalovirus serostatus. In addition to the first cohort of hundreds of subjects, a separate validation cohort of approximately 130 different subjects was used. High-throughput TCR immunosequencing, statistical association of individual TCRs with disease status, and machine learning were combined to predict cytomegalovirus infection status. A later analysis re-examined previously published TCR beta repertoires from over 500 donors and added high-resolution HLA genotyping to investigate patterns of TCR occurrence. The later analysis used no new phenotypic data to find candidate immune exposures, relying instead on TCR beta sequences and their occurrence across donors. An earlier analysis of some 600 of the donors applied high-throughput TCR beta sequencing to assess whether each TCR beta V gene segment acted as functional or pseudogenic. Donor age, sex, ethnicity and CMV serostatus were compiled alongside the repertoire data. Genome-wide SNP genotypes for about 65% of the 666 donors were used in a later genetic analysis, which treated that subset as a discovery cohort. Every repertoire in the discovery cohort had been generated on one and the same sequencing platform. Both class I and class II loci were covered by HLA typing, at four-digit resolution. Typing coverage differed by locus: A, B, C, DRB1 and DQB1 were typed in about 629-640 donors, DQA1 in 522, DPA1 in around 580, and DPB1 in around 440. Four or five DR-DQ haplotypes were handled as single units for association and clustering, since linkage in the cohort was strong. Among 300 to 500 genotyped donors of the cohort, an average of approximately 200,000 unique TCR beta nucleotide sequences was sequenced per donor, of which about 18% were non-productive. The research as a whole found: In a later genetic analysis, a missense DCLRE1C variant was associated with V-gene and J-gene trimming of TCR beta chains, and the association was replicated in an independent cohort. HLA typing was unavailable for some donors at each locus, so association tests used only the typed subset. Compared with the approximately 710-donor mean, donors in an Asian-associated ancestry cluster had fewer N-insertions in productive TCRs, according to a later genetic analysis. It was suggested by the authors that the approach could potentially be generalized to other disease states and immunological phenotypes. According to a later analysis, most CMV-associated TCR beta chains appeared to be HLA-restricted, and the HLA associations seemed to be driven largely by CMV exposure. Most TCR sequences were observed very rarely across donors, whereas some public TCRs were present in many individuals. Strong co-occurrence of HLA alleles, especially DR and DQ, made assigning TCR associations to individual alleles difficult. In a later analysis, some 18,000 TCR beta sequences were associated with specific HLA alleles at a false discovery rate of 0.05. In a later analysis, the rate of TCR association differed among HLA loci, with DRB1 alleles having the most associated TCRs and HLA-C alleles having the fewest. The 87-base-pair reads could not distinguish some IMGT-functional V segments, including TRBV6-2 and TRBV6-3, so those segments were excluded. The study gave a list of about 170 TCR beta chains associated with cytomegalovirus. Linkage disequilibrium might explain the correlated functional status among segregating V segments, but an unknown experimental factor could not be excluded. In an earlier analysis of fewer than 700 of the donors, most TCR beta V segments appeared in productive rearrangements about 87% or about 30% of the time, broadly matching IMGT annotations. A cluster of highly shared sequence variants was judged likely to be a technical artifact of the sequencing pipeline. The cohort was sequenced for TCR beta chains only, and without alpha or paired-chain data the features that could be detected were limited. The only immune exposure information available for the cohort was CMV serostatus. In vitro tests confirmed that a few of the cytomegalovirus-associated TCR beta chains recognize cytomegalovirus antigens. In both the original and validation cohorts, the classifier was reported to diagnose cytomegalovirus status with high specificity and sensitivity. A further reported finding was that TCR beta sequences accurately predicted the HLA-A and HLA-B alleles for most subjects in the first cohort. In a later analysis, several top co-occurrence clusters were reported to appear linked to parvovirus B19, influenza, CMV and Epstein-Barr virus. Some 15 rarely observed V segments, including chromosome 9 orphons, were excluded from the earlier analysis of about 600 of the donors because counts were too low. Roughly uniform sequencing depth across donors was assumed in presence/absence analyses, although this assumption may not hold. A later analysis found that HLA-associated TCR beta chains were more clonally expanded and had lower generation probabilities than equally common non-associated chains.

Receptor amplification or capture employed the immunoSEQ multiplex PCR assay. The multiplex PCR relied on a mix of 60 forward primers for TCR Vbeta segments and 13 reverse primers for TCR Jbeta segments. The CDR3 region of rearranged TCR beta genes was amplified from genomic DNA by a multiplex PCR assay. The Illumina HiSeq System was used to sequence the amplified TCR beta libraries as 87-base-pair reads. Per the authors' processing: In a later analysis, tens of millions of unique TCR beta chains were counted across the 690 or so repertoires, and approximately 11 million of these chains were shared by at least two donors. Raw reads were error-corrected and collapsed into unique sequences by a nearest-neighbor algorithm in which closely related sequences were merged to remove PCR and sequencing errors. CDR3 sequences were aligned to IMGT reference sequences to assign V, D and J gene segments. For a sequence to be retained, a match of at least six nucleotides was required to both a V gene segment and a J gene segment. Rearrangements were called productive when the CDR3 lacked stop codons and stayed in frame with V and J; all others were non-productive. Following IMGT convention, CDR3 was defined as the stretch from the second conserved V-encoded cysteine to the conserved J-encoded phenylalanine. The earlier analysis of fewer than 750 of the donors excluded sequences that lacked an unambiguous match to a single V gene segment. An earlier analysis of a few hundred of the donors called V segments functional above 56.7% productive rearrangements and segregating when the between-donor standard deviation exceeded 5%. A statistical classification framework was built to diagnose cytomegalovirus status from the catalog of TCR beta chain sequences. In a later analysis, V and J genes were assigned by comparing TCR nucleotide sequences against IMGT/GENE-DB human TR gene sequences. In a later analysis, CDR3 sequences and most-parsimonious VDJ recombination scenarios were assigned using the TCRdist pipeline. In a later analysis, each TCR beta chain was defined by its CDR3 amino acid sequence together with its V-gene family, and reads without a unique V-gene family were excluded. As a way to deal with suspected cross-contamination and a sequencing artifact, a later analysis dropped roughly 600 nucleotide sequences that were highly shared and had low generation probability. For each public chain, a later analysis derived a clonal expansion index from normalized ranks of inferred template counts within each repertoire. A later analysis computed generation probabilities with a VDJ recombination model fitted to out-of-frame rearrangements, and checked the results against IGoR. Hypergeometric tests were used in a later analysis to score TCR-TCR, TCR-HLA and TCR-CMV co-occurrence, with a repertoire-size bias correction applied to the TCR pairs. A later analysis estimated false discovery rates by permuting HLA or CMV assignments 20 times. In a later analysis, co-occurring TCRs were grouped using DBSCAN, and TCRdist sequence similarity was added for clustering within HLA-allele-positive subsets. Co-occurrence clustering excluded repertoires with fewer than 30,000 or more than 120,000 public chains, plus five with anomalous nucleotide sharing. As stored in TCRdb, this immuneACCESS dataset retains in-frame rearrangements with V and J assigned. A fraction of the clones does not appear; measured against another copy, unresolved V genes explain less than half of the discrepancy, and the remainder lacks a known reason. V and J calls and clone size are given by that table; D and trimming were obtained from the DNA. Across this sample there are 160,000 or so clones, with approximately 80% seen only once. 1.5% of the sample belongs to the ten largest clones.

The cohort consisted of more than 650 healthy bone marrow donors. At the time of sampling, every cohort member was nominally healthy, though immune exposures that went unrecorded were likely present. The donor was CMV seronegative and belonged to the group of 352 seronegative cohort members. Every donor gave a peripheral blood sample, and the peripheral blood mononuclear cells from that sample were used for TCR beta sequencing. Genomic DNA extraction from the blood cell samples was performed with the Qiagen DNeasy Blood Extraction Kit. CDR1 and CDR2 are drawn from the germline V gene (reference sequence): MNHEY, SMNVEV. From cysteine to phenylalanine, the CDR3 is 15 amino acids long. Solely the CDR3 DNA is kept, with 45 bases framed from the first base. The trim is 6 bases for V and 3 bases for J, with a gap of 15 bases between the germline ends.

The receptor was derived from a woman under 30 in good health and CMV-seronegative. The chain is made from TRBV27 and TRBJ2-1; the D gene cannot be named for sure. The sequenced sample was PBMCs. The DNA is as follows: TGTGCCAGCAGGTCAAGAGGCCTTAGCTACAATGAGCAGTTCTTC. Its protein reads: CASRSRGLSYNEQFF.